This TCR beta chain originates from a study of cytomegalovirus exposure and HLA in healthy donors. Germline lookup yields CDR1 MNHEY and CDR2 SVGAGI. CDR3 length equals 13 residues. Amplification used 60 Vbeta primers and 13 Jbeta primers. Using immunoSEQ multiplex PCR, the repertoire was profiled, and TCRdb retains in-frame clones only, with some absent. Seen here are some 150,000 clones, 75% to 85% observed once, and the top ten hold around 4.7%. The material sequenced was PBMCs. The V gene is TRBV6-5, the J gene TRBJ2-5, with 8 bases that match TRBD2. TRBJ2-7 matches the DNA end more closely, so the J call is doubtful. The sequence was obtained from a woman between 18 and 29 years old in good health and CMV-seropositive. The CDR3 loop reads CASSRTSFYEQYF. CDR3 coding DNA: TGTGCCAGCAGTCGGACTAGCTTCTACGAGCAGTACTTC.